This T cell receptor (beta chain) was recovered during a study of shared clonotypes between healthy human individuals. Findings and limits, study-wide: Clonotypes which were not shared had lower generation probabilities than clonotypes that all four donors shared. For naive CD4 cells, roughly 5% of clonotypes were shared across a handful of donors.

Sequencing used immunoSEQ multiplex PCR; TCRdb keeps in-frame clones, though not all of them. The repertoire includes millions of clones, 90% to 95% of them detected once, and under 0.45% sits in the top ten. Worth noting for this clone: The antigen remains unidentified. The same CDR3 can be traced to other DNA sequences in this sample.

CDR1 SGHTA and CDR2 FQGTGA come from the germline V gene. V was trimmed by 5 bases and J by 2 bases, leaving 9 bases between them. This CDR3 contains 13 residues. The material sequenced was naive CD4+ T cells from PBMCs. Subset noted: CD45RA+ positively selected. The sequence derives from a man aged 18 to 30 in good health. Some clones in this sample may be carry-over from other donors' samples. V gene TRBV7-3 combines with J gene TRBJ1-2, with D tentatively TRBD1 (5 bases). Here the CDR3 reads CASSPRGNYGYTF. CDR3 nucleotides: TGTGCCAGCAGCCCTCGGGGGAACTATGGCTACACCTTC.